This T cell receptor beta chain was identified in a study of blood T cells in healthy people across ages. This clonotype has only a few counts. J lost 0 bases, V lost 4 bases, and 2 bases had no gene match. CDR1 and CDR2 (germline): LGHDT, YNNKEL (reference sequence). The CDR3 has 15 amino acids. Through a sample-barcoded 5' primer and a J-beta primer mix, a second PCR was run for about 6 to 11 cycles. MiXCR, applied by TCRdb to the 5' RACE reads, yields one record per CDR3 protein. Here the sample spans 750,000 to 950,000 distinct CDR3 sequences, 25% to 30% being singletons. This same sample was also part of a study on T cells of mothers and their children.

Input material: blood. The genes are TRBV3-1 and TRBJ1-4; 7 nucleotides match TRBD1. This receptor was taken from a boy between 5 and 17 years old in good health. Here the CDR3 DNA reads TGTGCCAGCAGCCGCCAGGGGGCAACTAATGAAAAACTGTTTTTT. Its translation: CASSRQGATNEKLFF.